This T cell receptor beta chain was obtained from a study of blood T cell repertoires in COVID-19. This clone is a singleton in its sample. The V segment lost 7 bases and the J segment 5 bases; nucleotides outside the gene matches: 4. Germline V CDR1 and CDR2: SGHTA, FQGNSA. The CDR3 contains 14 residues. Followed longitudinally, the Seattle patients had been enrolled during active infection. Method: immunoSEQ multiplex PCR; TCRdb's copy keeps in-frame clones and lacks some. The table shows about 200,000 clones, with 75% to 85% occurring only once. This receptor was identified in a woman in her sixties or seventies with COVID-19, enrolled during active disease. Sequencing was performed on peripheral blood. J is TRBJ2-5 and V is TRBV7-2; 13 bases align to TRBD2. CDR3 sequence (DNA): TGTGCCAGCACCAAGACTAGCGGGAGGGAGACCCAGTACTTC. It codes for CASTKTSGRETQYF.